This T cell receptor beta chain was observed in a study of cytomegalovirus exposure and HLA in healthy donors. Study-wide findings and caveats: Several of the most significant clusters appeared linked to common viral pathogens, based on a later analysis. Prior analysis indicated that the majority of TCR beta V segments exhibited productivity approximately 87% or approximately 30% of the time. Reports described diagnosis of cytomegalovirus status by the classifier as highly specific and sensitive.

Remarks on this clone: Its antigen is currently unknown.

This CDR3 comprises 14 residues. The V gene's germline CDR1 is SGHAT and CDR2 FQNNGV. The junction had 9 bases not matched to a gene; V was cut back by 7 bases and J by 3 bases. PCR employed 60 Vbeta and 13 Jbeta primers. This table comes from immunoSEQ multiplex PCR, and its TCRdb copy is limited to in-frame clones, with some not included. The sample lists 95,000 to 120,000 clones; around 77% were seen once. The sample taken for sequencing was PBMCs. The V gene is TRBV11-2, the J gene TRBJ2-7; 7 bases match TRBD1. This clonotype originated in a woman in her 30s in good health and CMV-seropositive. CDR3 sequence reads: CASIKDRVGYEQYF. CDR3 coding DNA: TGTGCCAGCATTAAAGACAGGGTCGGCTACGAGCAGTACTTC.